What follows is one T cell receptor beta chain and its context. In the study's own analysis: Estimated nucleated cell counts came from reference gene primer amplification. Clones were sequenced by immunoSEQ multiplex PCR, and TCRdb holds only the in-frame ones, with some missing. That table is the source of V, J and clone size, and D and trimming were worked out from the DNA. The data contain fewer than 85,000 clones, approximately 85% of them singletons. The CDR3 consists of 16 residues. Germline CDR1 and CDR2: MNHNY and SVGAGI (reference sequence). V was clipped by 4 bases and J by 9 bases; unmatched bases: 10. The data derive from a study of blood T cell repertoires in COVID-19. Study-wide context: In each case, the material was cDNA or gDNA derived from T cells, B-cell-depleted T cells, or PBMCs.

The material sequenced was peripheral blood. The chain employs TRBV6-6 and TRBJ2-1, with 12 positions matching TRBD2. This receptor was obtained from a human donor in a cohort sampled during active COVID-19. CDR3 sequence reads: CASSSPGLAGGGEQFF. The DNA of the CDR3 is TGTGCCAGCAGTTCCCCCGGGCTAGCGGGAGGGGGTGAGCAGTTCTTC.